This paragraph covers one T cell receptor beta chain sequence. The data stem from a study of blood T cell repertoires in COVID-19. Per the original data handling: By means of reference gene primer amplification, nucleated cell counts were estimated. Only in-frame clones appear in the TCRdb table, and some are missing; sequencing was by immunoSEQ multiplex PCR. That table is the source of V, J and clone size, and D and trimming were worked out from the DNA. The sample contains 150,000 to 200,000 clones, about nine tenths of which appear only once. The germline V gene has CDR1 SNHLY and CDR2 FYNNEI. The V end was cut by 5 bases, the J end by 3 bases, with 5 bases between. The CDR3 is made up of 12 amino acids.

The clonotype comes from a young man who had recovered from COVID-19. The chain carries TRBV2 and TRBJ2-1; no definite D call. Sequenced sample: peripheral blood. CDR3 in amino acids: CASSLGYNEQFF. For the CDR3, the DNA is TGTGCCAGCAGTCTAGGCTACAATGAGCAGTTCTTC.